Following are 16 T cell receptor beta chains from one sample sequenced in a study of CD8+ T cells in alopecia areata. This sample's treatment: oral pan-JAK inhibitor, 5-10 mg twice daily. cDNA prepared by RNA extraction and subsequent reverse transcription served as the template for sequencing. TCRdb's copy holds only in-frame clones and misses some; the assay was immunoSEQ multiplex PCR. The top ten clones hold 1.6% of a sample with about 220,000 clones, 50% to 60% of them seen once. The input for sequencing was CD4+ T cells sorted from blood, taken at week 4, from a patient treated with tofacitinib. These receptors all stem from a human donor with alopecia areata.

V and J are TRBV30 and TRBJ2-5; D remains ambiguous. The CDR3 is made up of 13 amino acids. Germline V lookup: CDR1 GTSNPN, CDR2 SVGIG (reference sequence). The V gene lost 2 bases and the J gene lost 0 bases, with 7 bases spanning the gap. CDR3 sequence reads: CAWSKGNQETQYF. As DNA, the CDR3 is TGTGCCTGGAGTAAGGGAAACCAAGAGACCCAGTACTTC.

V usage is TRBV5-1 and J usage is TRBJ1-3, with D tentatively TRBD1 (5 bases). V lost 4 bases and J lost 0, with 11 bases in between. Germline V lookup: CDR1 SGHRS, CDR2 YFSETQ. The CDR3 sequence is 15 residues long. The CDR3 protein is CASSQGTGSGNTIYF. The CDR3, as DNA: TGCGCCAGCAGCCAGGGTACCGGCTCTGGAAACACCATATATTTT.

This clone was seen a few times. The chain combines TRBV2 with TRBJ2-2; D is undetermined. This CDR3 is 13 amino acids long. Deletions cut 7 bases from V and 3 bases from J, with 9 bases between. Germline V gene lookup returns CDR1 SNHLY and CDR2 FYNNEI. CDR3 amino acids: CASTAEHTGELFF. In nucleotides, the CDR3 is TGTGCCAGCACTGCCGAACACACCGGGGAGCTGTTTTTT.

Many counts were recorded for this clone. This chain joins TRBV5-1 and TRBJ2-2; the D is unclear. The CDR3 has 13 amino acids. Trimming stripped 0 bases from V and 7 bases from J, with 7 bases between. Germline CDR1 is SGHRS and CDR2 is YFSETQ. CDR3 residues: CASSLDGFGELFF. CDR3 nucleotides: TGCGCCAGCAGCTTGGATGGGTTCGGGGAGCTGTTTTTT.

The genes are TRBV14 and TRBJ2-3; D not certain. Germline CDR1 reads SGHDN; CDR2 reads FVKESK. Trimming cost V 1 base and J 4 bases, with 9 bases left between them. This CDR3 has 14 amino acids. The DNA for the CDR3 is TGTGCCAGCAGCCAAGTCGGCCTTCCAGATACGCAGTATTTT. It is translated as CASSQVGLPDTQYF.

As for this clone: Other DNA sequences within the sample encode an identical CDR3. The CDR3 bases are TGCAGCGTTGAAGATCCGGGCTACGAGCAGTACTTC. This sequence encodes CSVEDPGYEQYF. The chain links TRBV29-1 to TRBJ2-7, with D unresolved. From germline, CDR1 is SQVTM and CDR2 ANQGSEA. V lost 0 bases, J lost 3 bases, and 6 bases lay in between. This CDR3 is 12 amino acids long.

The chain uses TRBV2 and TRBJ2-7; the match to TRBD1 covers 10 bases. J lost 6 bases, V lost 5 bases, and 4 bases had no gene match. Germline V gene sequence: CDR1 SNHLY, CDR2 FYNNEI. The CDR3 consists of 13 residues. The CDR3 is CASSRDRGGEQYF. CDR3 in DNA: TGTGCCAGCAGTAGGGACAGGGGAGGCGAGCAGTACTTC. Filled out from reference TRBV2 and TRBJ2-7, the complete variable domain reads EPEVTQTPSHQVTQMGQEVILRCVPISNHLYFYWYRQILGQKVEFLVSFYNNEISEKSEIFDDQFSVERPDGSNFTLKIRSTKLEDSAMYFCASSRDRGGEQYFGPGTRLTVT.

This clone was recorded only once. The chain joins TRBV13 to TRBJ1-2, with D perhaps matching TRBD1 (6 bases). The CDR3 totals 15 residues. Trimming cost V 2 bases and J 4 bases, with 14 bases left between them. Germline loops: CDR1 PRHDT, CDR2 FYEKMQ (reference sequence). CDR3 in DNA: TGTGCCAGCAGCTTATACCAACAGGGACTCTATGGCTACACCTTC. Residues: CASSLYQQGLYGYTF.

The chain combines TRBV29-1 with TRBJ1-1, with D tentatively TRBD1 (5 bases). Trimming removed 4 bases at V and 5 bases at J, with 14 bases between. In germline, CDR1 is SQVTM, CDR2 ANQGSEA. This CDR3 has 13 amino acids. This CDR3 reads CSVAVGVRTEAFF. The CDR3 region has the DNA TGCAGCGTTGCTGTGGGGGTGAGGACTGAAGCTTTCTTT. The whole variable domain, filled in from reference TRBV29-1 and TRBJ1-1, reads SAVISQKPSRDICQRGTSLTIQCQVDSQVTMMFWYRQQPGQSLTLIATANQGSEATYESGFVIDKFPISRPNLTFSTLTVSNMSPEDSSIYLCSVAVGVRTEAFFGQGTRLTVV.

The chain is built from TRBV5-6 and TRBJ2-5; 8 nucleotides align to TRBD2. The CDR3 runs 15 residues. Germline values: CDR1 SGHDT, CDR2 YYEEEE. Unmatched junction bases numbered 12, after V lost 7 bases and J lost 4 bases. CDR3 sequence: CASPSDSGGGETQYF. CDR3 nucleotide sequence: TGTGCCAGCCCCAGTGACAGCGGGGGTGGAGAGACCCAGTACTTC.

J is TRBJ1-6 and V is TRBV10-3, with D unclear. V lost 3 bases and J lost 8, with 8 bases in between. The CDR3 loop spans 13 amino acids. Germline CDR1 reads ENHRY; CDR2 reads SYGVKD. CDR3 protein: CAISEQQDSPLHF. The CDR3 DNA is TGTGCCATCAGTGAACAGCAAGATTCACCCCTCCACTTT.

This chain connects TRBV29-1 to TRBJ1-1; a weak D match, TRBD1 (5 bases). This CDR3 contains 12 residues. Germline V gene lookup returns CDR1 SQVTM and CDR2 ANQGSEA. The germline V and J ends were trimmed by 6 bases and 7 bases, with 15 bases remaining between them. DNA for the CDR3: TGCAGCGTCCCTGGAAGGGGCGTTGAAGCTTTCTTT. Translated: CSVPGRGVEAFF.

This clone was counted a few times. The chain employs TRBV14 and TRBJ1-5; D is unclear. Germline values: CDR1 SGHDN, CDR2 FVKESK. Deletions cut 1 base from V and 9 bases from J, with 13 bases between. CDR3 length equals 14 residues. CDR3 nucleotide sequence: TGTGCCAGCAGCCAAGGCGGTACCAAAGGGCCCCAGCATTTT. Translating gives CASSQGGTKGPQHF.

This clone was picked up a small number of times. The CDR3 region has the DNA TGTGCCAGCAGCGGCTTGACTAGCGGGGGCTACGAGCAGTACTTC. Its translation: CASSGLTSGGYEQYF. The chain combines TRBV7-2 with TRBJ2-7, with 12 nucleotides matching TRBD2. Germline CDR1 is SGHTA and CDR2 is FQGNSA. The CDR3 loop spans 15 amino acids. V lost 5 bases and J lost 3; bases outside the gene matches: 5.

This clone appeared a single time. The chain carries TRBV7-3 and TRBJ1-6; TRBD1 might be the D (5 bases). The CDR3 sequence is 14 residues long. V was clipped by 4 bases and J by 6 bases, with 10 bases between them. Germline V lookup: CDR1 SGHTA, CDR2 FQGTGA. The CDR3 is CASSSTATNSPLHF. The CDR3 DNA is TGTGCCAGCAGCTCGACAGCTACTAATTCACCCCTCCACTTT.

CDR3 DNA sequence: TGCAGCGTCGGTCATACGGGGGCCACAGATACGCAGTATTTT. Translating gives CSVGHTGATDTQYF. The chain combines TRBV29-1 with TRBJ2-3; D tentatively fits TRBD1 or TRBD2 (6 bases each). Germline CDR1 and CDR2: SQVTM and ANQGSEA. Trimming removed 6 bases at V and 2 bases at J, with 15 bases between. CDR3 size: 14 residues.